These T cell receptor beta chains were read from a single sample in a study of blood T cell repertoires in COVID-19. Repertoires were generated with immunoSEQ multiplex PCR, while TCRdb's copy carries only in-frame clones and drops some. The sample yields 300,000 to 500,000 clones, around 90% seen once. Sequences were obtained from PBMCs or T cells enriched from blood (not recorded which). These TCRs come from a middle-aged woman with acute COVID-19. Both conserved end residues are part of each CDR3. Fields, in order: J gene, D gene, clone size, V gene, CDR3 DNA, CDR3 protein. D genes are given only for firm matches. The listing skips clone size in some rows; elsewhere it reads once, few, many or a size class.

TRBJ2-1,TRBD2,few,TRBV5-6,TGTGCCAGCAGCTTGGACCAGCGGGGGGATCTATATTACTTCAATGAGCAGTTCTTC,CASSLDQRGDLYYFNEQFF
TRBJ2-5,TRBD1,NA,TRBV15,TGTGCCACCAGCAGAGGGGGACAGGGACACCAAGAGACCCAGTACTTC,CATSRGGQGHQETQYF
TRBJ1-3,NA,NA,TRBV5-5,TGTGCCAGCAGCTTCTTACCGGCGGGGTCCTCTGGAAACACCATATATTTT,CASSFLPAGSSGNTIYF
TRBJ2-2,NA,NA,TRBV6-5,TGTGCCTGCTTACGCGGGGTCACCGGGGAGCTGTTTTTT,CACLRGVTGELFF
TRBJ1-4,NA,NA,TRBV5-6,TGTGCCAGCAGCTCCGCAGGAACTAATGAAAAACTGTTTTTT,CASSSAGTNEKLFF
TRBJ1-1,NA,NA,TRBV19,TGTGCCACTTCCCCACACGACACTGAAGCTTTCTTT,CATSPHDTEAFF
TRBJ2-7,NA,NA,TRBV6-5,TGTGCCAGCAGTTGGAGTGATTATGAGTCCTACGAGCAGTACTTC,CASSWSDYESYEQYF
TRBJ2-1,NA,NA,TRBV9,TGTGCCAGCAGCGGCGTAGCAGGGGTCTACAATGAGCAGTTCTTC,CASSGVAGVYNEQFF
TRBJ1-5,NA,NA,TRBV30,TGTGCCTGGAGTGAGGGGTACAATCAGCCCCAGCATTTT,CAWSEGYNQPQHF
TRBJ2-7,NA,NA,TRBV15,TGTGCCACCAGCAGAGATATAACAGGGCGAGAGCAGTACTTC,CATSRDITGREQYF
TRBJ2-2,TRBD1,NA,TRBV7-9,TGTGCCAGCAGCTTACCGATCAAAGGGAAGGGGGCCCACGGGGAGCTGTTTTTT,CASSLPIKGKGAHGELFF
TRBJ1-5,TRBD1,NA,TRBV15,TGTGCCACCAGCAGAGAAATGCCGGGACAGGACCCATATAGCAATCAGCCCCAGCATTTT,CATSREMPGQDPYSNQPQHF
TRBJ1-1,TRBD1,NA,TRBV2,TGTGCCAGCAAGCAGGGGGGGAACACTGAAGCTTTCTTT,CASKQGGNTEAFF
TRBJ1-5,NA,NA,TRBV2,TGTGCCAGCAGTGGATCCTTCGTGAGTAATCAGCCCCAGCATTTT,CASSGSFVSNQPQHF